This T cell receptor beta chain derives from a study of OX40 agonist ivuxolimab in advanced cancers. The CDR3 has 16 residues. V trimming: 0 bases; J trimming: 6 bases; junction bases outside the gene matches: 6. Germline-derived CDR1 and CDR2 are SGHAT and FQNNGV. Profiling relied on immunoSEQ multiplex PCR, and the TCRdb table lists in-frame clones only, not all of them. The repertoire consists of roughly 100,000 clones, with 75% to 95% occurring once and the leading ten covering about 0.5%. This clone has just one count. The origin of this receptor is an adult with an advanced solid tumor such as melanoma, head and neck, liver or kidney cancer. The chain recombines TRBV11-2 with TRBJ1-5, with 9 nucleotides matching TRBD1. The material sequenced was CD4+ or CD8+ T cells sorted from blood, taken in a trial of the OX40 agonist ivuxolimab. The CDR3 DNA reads TGTGCCAGCAGCTTAGATGCGGGACAGGGAAGTCAGCCCCAGCATTTT. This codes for CASSLDAGQGSQPQHF.